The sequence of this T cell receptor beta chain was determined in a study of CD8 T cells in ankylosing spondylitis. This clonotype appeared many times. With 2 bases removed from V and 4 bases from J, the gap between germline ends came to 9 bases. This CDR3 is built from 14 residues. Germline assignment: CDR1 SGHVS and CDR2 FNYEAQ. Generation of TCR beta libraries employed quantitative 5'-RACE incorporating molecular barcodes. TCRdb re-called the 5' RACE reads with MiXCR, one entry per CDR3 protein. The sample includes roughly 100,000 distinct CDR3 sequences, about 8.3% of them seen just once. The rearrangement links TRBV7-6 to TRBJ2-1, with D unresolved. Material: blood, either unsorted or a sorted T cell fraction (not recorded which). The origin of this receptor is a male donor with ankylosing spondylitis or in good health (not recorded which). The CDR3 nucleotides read TGTGCCAGCAGCTTACTGGCCGGGTACAATGAGCAGTTCTTC. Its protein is CASSLLAGYNEQFF.